Reported below is one T cell receptor (beta chain). Its antigen is as yet unknown. Artificial thymic organoids aggregated human hematopoietic stem and progenitor cells with human DLL1-expressing MS5 murine stromal cells. Organoids were seeded with FACS-purified CD34+CD3- stem and progenitor cells depleted of residual T cells. FACS isolated CD3+TCRαβ+CD8 single positive T cells before RNA extraction. Per germline, CDR1 LGHNA and CDR2 YSLEER. The CDR3 totals 15 residues. The V and J ends lost 1 base and 2 bases respectively, with 11 bases between them. These data belong to a study of T cells generated in artificial thymic organoids. Findings and caveats of the study: Organoid-derived CD8 T cells had diversity comparable to thymic and blood naive cells.

TCRalpha and TCRbeta libraries were amplified separately by semi-nested PCR with TRAC or TRBC reverse primers. Between about 3 and 500 ng total RNA went into cDNA synthesis. TCRdb re-analysed the 5' RACE reads in MiXCR, keeping a single row per CDR3 protein. The repertoire includes fewer than 9,500 distinct CDR3 sequences, roughly 25% of them detected once, and roughly 3.3% sits in the top ten. The sequence was collected from a human donor who gave cord blood stem cells for thymic organoid culture, a cardiac surgery patient who gave postnatal thymus, or a blood donor (not recorded which). V is TRBV4-3 and J is TRBJ1-1, with D possibly TRBD1 on 5 matching bases. The sequenced sample consisted of naive CD8+ T cells grown in artificial thymic organoids from cord blood stem and progenitor cells. The subset is: CD3+TCRalphabeta+CD8SP T cells; for blood, CD45RO-CCR7+ naive CD8+ T cells. The CDR3 is CASSQGRGTNTEAFF. In DNA, the CDR3 is TGCGCCAGCAGCCAAGGACGGGGCACAAACACTGAAGCTTTCTTT.